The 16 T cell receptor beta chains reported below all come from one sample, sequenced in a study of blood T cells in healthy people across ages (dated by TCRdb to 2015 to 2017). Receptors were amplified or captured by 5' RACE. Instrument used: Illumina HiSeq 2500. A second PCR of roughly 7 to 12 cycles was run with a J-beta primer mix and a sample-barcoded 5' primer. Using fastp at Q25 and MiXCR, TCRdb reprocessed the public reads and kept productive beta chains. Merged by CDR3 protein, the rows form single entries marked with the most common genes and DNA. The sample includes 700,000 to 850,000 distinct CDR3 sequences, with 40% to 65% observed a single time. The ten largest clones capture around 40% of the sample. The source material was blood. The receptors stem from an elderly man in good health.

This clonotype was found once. The CDR3 DNA reads as TGTGCCAGCAGCTCCTCGATGGTCGAGCAGTACTTC. Amino acid sequence: CASSSSMVEQYF. The chain uses TRBV7-9 and TRBJ2-7; no firm D call. There are 12 residues in the CDR3. Germline CDR1 reads SEHNR; CDR2 reads FQNEAQ (reference sequence). V lost 4 bases to trimming and J lost 6 bases, with 10 bases between them.

The CDR3 DNA sequence: TGCAGTGCCGAACATCGGGCGGGAGAGACCCAGTACTTC. Its protein is CSAEHRAGETQYF. The chain joins TRBV20-1 to TRBJ2-5; D may be TRBD2 (5 bases). CDR1 is DFQATT and CDR2 is SNEGSKA in the germline V gene (reference sequence). The CDR3 loop spans 13 amino acids. V was pared by 6 bases and J by 4 bases, with 15 bases between.

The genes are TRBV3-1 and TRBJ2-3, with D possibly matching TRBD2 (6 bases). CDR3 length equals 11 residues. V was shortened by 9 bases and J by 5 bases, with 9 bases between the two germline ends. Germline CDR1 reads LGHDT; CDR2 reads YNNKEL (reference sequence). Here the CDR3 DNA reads TGTGCCAGTAACGGGAGAGATACGCAGTATTTT. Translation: CASNGRDTQYF.

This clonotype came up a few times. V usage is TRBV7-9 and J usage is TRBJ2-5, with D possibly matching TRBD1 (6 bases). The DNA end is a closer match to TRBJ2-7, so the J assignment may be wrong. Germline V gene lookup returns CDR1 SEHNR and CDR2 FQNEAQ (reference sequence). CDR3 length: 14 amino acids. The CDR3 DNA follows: TGTGCCAGCAGCACCACAGGGTTCGGCGACGAGCAGTACTTC. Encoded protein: CASSTTGFGDEQYF.

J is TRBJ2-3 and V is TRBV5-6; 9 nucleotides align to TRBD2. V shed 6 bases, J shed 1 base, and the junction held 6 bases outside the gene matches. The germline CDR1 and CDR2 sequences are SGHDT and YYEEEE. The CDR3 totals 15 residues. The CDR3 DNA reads TGTGCCAGCACCCCGGGACTAGCTGGCACAGATACGCAGTATTTT. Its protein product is CASTPGLAGTDTQYF.

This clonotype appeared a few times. The CDR3 here is CASSSGGEETQYF. As DNA, the CDR3 is TGCGCCAGCAGCTCTGGGGGAGAAGAGACCCAGTACTTC. The rearrangement links TRBV5-1 to TRBJ2-7; D tentatively reads TRBD1 or TRBD2 (5 bases each). The J call may not be correct, given that the DNA end is closer to TRBJ2-5. The CDR3 consists of 13 residues. CDR1 SGHRS and CDR2 YFSETQ come from the germline V gene.

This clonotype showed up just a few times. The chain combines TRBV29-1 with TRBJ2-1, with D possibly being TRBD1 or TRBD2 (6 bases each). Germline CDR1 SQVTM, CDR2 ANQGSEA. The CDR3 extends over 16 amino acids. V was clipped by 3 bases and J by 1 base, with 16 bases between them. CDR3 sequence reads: CSVDNSGGGSYNEQFF. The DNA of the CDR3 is TGCAGCGTTGATAATAGCGGAGGGGGTTCCTACAATGAGCAGTTCTTC.

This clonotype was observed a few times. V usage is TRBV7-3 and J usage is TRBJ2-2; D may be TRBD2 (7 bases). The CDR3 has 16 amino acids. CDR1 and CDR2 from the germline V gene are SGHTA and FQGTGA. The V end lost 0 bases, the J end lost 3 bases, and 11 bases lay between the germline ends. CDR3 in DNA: TGTGCCAGCAGCTTAACCGGGGGGCTTGACACCGGGGAGCTGTTTTTT. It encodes CASSLTGGLDTGELFF.

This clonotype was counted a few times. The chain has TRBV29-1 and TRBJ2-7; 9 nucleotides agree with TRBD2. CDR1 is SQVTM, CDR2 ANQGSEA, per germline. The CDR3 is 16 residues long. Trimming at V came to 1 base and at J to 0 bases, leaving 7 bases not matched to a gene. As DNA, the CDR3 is TGCAGCGTTGAAGTCCCAGCGGGAGGTATCTCCTACGAGCAGTACTTC. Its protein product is CSVEVPAGGISYEQYF.

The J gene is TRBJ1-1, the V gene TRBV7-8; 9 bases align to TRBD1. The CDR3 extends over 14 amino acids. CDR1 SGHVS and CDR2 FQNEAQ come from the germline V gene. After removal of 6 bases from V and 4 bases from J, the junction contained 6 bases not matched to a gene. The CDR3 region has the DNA TGTGCCAGCAGTTTACAGGGGGCTAGCACTGAAGCTTTCTTT. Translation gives CASSLQGASTEAFF.

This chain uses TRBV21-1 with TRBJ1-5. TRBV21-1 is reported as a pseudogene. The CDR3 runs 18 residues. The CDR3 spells CASSKEGIRRLSNQPQHF. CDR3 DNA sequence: TGTGCCAGCAGCAAAGAAGGGATACGTCGTCTTAGCAATCAGCCCCAGCATTTT.

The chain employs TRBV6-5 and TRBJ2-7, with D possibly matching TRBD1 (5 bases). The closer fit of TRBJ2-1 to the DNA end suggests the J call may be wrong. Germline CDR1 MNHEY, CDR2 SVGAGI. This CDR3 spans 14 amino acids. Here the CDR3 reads CASRFGQNYNEQFF. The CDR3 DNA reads TGTGCCAGCAGATTCGGACAAAACTACAATGAGCAGTTCTTC.

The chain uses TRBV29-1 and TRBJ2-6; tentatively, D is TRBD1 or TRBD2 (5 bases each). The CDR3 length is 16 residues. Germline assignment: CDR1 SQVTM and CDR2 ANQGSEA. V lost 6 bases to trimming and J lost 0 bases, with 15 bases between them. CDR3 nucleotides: TGCAGCGTATGGGACGGTGGTGGCTCTGGGGCCAACGTCCTGACTTTC. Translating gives CSVWDGGGSGANVLTF.

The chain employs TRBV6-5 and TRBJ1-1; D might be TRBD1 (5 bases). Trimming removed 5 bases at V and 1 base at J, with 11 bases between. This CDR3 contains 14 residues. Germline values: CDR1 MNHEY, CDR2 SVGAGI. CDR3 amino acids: CASSAGLKNTEAFF. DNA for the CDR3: TGTGCCAGCAGTGCGGGGCTTAAGAACACTGAAGCTTTCTTT.

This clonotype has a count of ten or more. The CDR3 loop reads CASSDRAGANVLTF. The CDR3 bases are TGTGCCAGCAGTGACAGGGCCGGGGCCAACGTCCTGACTTTC. The chain links TRBV27 to TRBJ2-6, with 7 positions matching TRBD1. Germline CDR1 reads MNHEY; CDR2 reads SMNVEV (reference sequence). The CDR3 consists of 14 residues. With V trimmed by 5 bases and J by 4 bases, 2 bases remained unmatched.

The CDR3 DNA is TGCAGCGTGGATGGGACTAGCGGGACCGACGAGCAGTACTTC. It codes for CSVDGTSGTDEQYF. The rearrangement joins TRBV29-1 to TRBJ2-7; 13 bases align to TRBD2. This CDR3 is 14 amino acids long. The J segment lost 5 bases and the V segment lost 6 bases, leaving 7 bases of the junction unmatched. Germline V CDR1 and CDR2: SQVTM, ANQGSEA.